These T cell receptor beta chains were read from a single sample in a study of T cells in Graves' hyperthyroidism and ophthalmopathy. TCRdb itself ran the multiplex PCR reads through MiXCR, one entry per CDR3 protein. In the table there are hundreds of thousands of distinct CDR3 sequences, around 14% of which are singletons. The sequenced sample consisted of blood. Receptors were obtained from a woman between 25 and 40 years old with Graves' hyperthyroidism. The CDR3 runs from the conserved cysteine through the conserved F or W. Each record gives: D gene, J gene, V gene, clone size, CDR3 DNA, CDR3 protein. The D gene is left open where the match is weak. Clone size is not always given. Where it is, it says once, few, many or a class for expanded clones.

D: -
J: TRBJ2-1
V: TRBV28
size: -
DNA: TGTGCCAGCACCGGGCTAGCATACAATGAGCAGTTCTTC
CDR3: CASTGLAYNEQFF

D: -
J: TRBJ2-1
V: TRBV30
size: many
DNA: TGTGCCTGGAGTGTACTAGGTGAGCAGTTCTTC
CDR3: CAWSVLGEQFF

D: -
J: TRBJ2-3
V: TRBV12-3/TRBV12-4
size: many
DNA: TGTGCCAGCAGGATGAGGGCTAGGAATGCAGATACGCAGTATTTT
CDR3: CASRMRARNADTQYF

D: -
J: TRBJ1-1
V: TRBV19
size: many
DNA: TGTGCCAGTAGTATGGACAGGAACACTGAAGCTTTCTTT
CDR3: CASSMDRNTEAFF

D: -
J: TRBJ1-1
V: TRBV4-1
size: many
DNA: TGCGCCAGCAGCCATGCTGGATATCGGACCCCTCAAGCTTTCTTT
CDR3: CASSHAGYRTPQAFF

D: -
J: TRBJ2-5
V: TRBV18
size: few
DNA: TGTGCCAGCTCAAACTTCGGGCCCCTCGTGGGGGGCAATCAAGAGACCCAGTACTTC
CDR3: CASSNFGPLVGGNQETQYF

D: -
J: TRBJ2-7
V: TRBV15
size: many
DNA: TGTGCCACCAGCAGAGATTACCCCAGCGCGGGCGACTACGAGCAGTACTTC
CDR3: CATSRDYPSAGDYEQYF

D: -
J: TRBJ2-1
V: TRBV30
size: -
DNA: TGTGCCTGGCAGAGGGAGGCCCCTTTACGGACGCAGTTCTTC
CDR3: CAWQREAPLRTQFF

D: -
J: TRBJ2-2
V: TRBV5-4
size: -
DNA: TGTGCCAGCAGCCCCCCGGGGGAATTGGCCGGGGAGCTGTTTTTT
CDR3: CASSPPGELAGELFF

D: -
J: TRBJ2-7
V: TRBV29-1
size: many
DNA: TGCAGCGTGGTTAGCGGCTACGAGCAGTACTTC
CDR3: CSVVSGYEQYF

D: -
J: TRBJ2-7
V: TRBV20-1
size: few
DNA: TGCAGTGCTGGCCCTAGCCTCCTCTCCTACGAGCAGTACTTC
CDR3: CSAGPSLLSYEQYF

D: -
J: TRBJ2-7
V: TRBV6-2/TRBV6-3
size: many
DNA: TGTGCCAGCAGTTCCCCCGGGGGGCCCTTCTACTACGAGCAGTACTTC
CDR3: CASSSPGGPFYYEQYF

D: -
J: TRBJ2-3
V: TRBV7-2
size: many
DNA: TGTGCCAGCAGCTCGCGGAGAGGCCTCACAGATACGCAGTATTTT
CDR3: CASSSRRGLTDTQYF

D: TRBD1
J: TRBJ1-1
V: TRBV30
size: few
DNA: TGTGCCTGGAGTGACGGACAGGGCACTGAAGCTTTCTTT
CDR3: CAWSDGQGTEAFF

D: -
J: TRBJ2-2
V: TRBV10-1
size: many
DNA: TGCGCCAGCAGCACGGGTTACACCGGGGAGCTGTTTTTT
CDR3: CASSTGYTGELFF

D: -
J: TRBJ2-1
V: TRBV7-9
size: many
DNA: TGTGCCAGCACCCTGGATAGCTCGTACAATGAGCAGTTCTTC
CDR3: CASTLDSSYNEQFF

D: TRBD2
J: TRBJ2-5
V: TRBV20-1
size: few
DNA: TGCAGTGCTAGCTCCCCTAGCGGGAGGGCCTTAGGCTGGGAGACCCAGTACTTC
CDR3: CSASSPSGRALGWETQYF

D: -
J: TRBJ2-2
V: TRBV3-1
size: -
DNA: TGTGCCAGCAGCCAAGGCGTGGGAGGCACCGGGGAGCTGTTTTTT
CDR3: CASSQGVGGTGELFF